What follows describes a single TCR beta chain. This entry comes from a study of T cell responses to AZD1222 COVID-19 vaccine. Generated by immunoSEQ multiplex PCR, the TCRdb table keeps only in-frame clones and is missing some. The table includes approximately 73,000 clones, 70% to 85% detected once. The germline V gene encodes CDR1 MNHEY and CDR2 SVGAGI. Trimming removed 8 bases at V and 6 bases at J, with 17 bases between. The CDR3 spans 14 residues. The source is an adult in good health. This rearrangement joins TRBV6-5 to TRBJ1-5; D possibly corresponds to TRBD1 (5 bases). The sample was peripheral blood, taken on day 0 of AZD1222 vaccination. Here the CDR3 DNA reads TGTGCCAGCTCCGCGGGGGTAGAAGGTCAGCCCCAGCATTTT. It yields the protein CASSAGVEGQPQHF.